This T cell receptor beta chain emerged from a study of cytomegalovirus exposure and HLA in healthy donors. Study information: Unique TCR beta sequences numbering about 100 million came from 150 million to 200 million T cells in an earlier analysis.

The primer mix had 60 Vbeta and 13 Jbeta primers. This table comes from immunoSEQ multiplex PCR, and its TCRdb copy is limited to in-frame clones, with some not included. The top ten clones hold approximately 10% of a sample with some 90,000 clones, about 80% of them seen once. Those who donated were healthy bone marrow donors. This CDR3 has 16 amino acids. Unmatched junction bases numbered 14, after V lost 5 bases and J lost 7 bases. Germline V gives CDR1 SGHAT, CDR2 FQNNGV. The clonotype comes from a human donor in good health. Material: PBMCs. The chain uses TRBV11-2 and TRBJ2-7; 10 bases are shared with TRBD2. The CDR3 loop reads CASSNTLAGVAQEQYF. The CDR3 nucleotides read TGTGCCAGCAGCAACACCCTAGCGGGAGTCGCGCAAGAGCAGTACTTC.